The 22 T cell receptor beta chains below come from one sample, sequenced in a study of blood T cell repertoires in COVID-19. Only in-frame clones appear in the TCRdb table, and some are missing; sequencing was by immunoSEQ multiplex PCR. The sample has 150,000 to 200,000 clones, about 80% seen once. Material: PBMCs or T cells enriched from blood (not recorded which). Receptor source: a woman aged 55-69 years with acute COVID-19.

J is TRBJ2-1 and V is TRBV30, with 10 positions matching TRBD1. V gave up 7 bases and J gave up 1 base; unmatched junction bases: 4. Per germline, CDR1 GTSNPN and CDR2 SVGIG (reference sequence). There are 14 residues in the CDR3. In nucleotides, the CDR3 is TGTGCCTTCCGGGACAGGGGTTCCTACAATGAGCAGTTCTTC. Protein: CAFRDRGSYNEQFF.

The CDR3 spells CASSPKGAYGYTF. The DNA for the CDR3 is TGTGCCAGCAGCCCAAAGGGGGCCTATGGCTACACCTTC. The rearrangement links TRBV7-8 to TRBJ1-2; 7 nucleotides line up with TRBD1. V lost 5 bases to trimming and J lost 4 bases; unmatched junction nucleotides: 4. CDR1 is SGHVS, CDR2 FQNEAQ, per germline. The length of the CDR3 is 13 residues.

The chain combines TRBV6-5 with TRBJ2-7, with 12 bases fitting TRBD1. V dropped 8 bases and J dropped 6; count of bases not matched to a gene: 5. In germline, CDR1 is MNHEY, CDR2 SVGAGI. CDR3 length equals 13 residues. The CDR3 coding sequence is TGTGCCAGCGGGGGGACAGGGGGCGTCGAGCAGTACGTC. It specifies CASGGTGGVEQYV.

The rearrangement links TRBV7-8 to TRBJ1-4, with TRBD1 as a possible D gene (6 bases). Trimming left V 5 bases short and J 8 bases short, with 18 bases between. This CDR3 spans 15 amino acids. Germline values: CDR1 SGHVS, CDR2 FQNEAQ. CDR3 nucleotides: TGTGCCAGCAGCCCTCCCAGGGGAGAGGGCGAAAAACTGTTTTTT. This sequence encodes CASSPPRGEGEKLFF.

The chain recombines TRBV4-1 with TRBJ2-7; 7 nucleotides agree with TRBD2. The V and J ends lost 6 bases and 5 bases, in that order; junction bases with no gene match: 7. The CDR3 totals 13 residues. CDR1 and CDR2 (germline): MGHRA, YSYEKL. This CDR3 reads CASRGSGSHEQYF. CDR3 nucleotides: TGCGCCAGCAGAGGTAGCGGGTCTCACGAGCAGTACTTC.

The J gene is TRBJ2-2, the V gene TRBV9, with 9 bases matching TRBD2. Unmatched junction bases numbered 4, after V lost 4 bases and J lost 0 bases. The CDR3 spans 16 residues. CDR1 and CDR2 from the germline V gene are SGDLS and YYNGEE. CDR3 nucleotides: TGTGCCAGCAGCCCTAGCGGGGTAGCGAACACCGGGGAGCTGTTTTTT. This codes for CASSPSGVANTGELFF.

The V call is TRBV5-4, the J call TRBJ1-2; possible D gene TRBD1, 5 bases. CDR1 and CDR2 (germline): SGHNT, YYREEE (reference sequence). The CDR3 runs to 15 residues. Trimming left V 2 bases short and J 2 bases short, with 13 bases between. The CDR3 loop reads CASSLFKGLNYGYTF. The DNA for the CDR3 is TGTGCCAGCAGCTTATTTAAGGGGCTAAACTATGGCTACACCTTC.

V and J are TRBV7-2 and TRBJ1-5, with a possible D match to TRBD1 (5 bases). V lost 2 bases and J 9 bases, leaving 17 bases between the germline ends. CDR1 is SGHTA and CDR2 is FQGNSA in the germline V gene. The CDR3 has 15 residues. The CDR3 region has the DNA TGTGCCAGCAGCTTATCGAGCGGGACCCTGGGGCCCCAGCATTTT. Its translation is CASSLSSGTLGPQHF.

The gene calls are TRBV6-2 or TRBV6-3 and TRBJ2-7, with 12 bases fitting TRBD2. The CDR3 covers 14 residues. The V gene end was trimmed by 5 bases and the J gene end by 3 bases; junction bases not matched to a gene: 2. Germline V gene lookup returns CDR1 MNHEY and CDR2 SVGEGT. Written as DNA, the CDR3 is TGTGCCAGCAGTACTAGCGGGGGGCTCTACGAGCAGTACGTC. It is translated as CASSTSGGLYEQYV.

The chain employs TRBV10-1 and TRBJ2-1; D perhaps matches TRBD1 (6 bases). CDR3 size: 13 residues. V lost 0 bases, J lost 13 bases, and 13 bases lay in between. Germline V gene sequence: CDR1 WNHNN, CDR2 SYGVQD (reference sequence). DNA for the CDR3: TGCGCCAGCAGTGAGTCGGGGGCGTCTATCCAGTTCTTC. Encoded protein: CASSESGASIQFF.

The rearrangement uses TRBV19 and TRBJ2-3; a weak D match, TRBD2 (7 bases). V was cut by 4 bases and J by 4 bases, with 18 bases left in between. The CDR3 has 16 residues. Per the germline V gene, CDR1 is LNHDA and CDR2 is SQIVND (reference sequence). CDR3 in amino acids: CASSTGGQIPPDTQYF. In nucleotides, the CDR3 is TGTGCCAGTAGTACGGGGGGACAAATTCCACCAGATACGCAGTATTTT. Full variable domain (missing parts from reference TRBV19 and TRBJ2-3): DGGITQSPKYLFRKEGQNVTLSCEQNLNHDAMYWYRQDPGQGLRLIYYSQIVNDFQKGDIAEGYSVSREKKESFPLTVTSAQKNPTAFYLCASSTGGQIPPDTQYFGPGTRLTVL.

The chain joins TRBV9 to TRBJ1-1; a weak D match, TRBD1 (5 bases). Per the germline V gene, CDR1 is SGDLS and CDR2 is YYNGEE. The CDR3 totals 14 residues. The ends were cut back, 0 bases at V and 4 bases at J, with 10 bases in the middle. CDR3 coding DNA: TGTGCCAGCAGCGTAGCGGAGGGACTCACTGAAGCTTTCTTT. It is translated as CASSVAEGLTEAFF. Based on the CDR3 plus reference TRBV9 and TRBJ1-1, the full variable domain is DSGVTQTPKHLITATGQRVTLRCSPRSGDLSVYWYQQSLDQGLQFLIQYYNGEERAKGNILERFSAQQFPDLHSELNLSSLELGDSALYFCASSVAEGLTEAFFGQGTRLTVV.

Only a few counts were recorded for this clone. This sequence joins TRBV27 and TRBJ2-1; D might be TRBD2 (5 bases). The CDR3 covers 13 residues. Germline V gene data show CDR1 as MNHEY and CDR2 as SMNVEV (reference sequence). Trimming stripped 3 bases from V and 6 bases from J, with 9 bases between. This CDR3 reads CASSFYSGNEQFF. The CDR3 region has the DNA TGTGCCAGCAGTTTCTACAGCGGCAATGAGCAGTTCTTC.

The chain combines TRBV9 with TRBJ2-5, with TRBD2 matching over 8 bases. The CDR3 is 15 amino acids. The V segment lost 6 bases and the J segment 5 bases; nucleotides outside the gene matches: 12. Germline V lookup: CDR1 SGDLS, CDR2 YYNGEE. CDR3 coding DNA: TGTGCCAGCACCCAAGGGACTAGGCACGCGGAGACCCAGTACTTC. Translating gives CASTQGTRHAETQYF.

This sequence joins TRBV15 and TRBJ1-5; D unclear. This CDR3 is built from 17 residues. Germline CDR1 reads LNHNV; CDR2 reads YYDKDF (reference sequence). V lost 0 bases, J lost 5 bases, and 17 bases lay in between. CDR3 amino acids: CATSRDRIVRSDQPQHF. CDR3 coding DNA: TGTGCCACCAGCAGAGATCGTATAGTAAGAAGCGATCAGCCCCAGCATTTT. Complete variable domain (other parts from reference TRBV15 and TRBJ1-5): DAMVIQNPRYQVTQFGKPVTLSCSQTLNHNVMYWYQQKSSQAPKLLFHYYDKDFNNEADTPDNFQSRRPNTSFCFLDIRSPGLGDTAMYLCATSRDRIVRSDQPQHFGDGTRLSIL.

The chain is built from TRBV5-1 and TRBJ1-2; unclear D gene. V was trimmed by 1 base and J by 5 bases, leaving 6 bases between them. The CDR3 extends over 12 amino acids. CDR1 and CDR2 (germline): SGHRS, YFSETQ. CDR3 coding DNA: TGCGCCAGCAGCTTGAATCTATATGGCTACACCTTC. It translates to CASSLNLYGYTF. Drawing the rest from reference TRBV5-1 and TRBJ1-2, the complete variable domain is KAGVTQTPRYLIKTRGQQVTLSCSPISGHRSVSWYQQTPGQGLQFLFEYFSETQRNKGNFPGRFSGRQFSNSRSEMNVSTLELGDSALYLCASSLNLYGYTFGSGTRLTVV.

The gene calls are TRBV30 and TRBJ1-2; the D is unclear. CDR3 length: 15 amino acids. From germline, CDR1 is GTSNPN and CDR2 SVGIG (reference sequence). V gave up 0 bases and J gave up 0 bases, with 11 bases separating them. CDR3 amino acids: CAWSVLAKTNYGYTF. DNA for the CDR3: TGTGCCTGGAGTGTACTAGCGAAAACTAACTATGGCTACACCTTC.

The chain is built from TRBV5-1 and TRBJ2-1, with D maybe TRBD2 (6 bases). The CDR3 has 14 amino acids. Trimming took off 5 bases at V and 8 bases at J, with 17 bases between the two ends. Germline V gene sequence: CDR1 SGHRS, CDR2 YFSETQ. DNA of the CDR3: TGCGCCAGCAGGCCGCGCGGGGAGAGCGATGAGCAGTTCTTC. Amino acid sequence: CASRPRGESDEQFF. Combining the CDR3 with reference TRBV5-1 and TRBJ2-1 gives the whole variable domain KAGVTQTPRYLIKTRGQQVTLSCSPISGHRSVSWYQQTPGQGLQFLFEYFSETQRNKGNFPGRFSGRQFSNSRSEMNVSTLELGDSALYLCASRPRGESDEQFFGPGTRLTVL.

The J gene is TRBJ1-6, the V gene TRBV5-1, with D uncertain. Germline CDR1 reads SGHRS; CDR2 reads YFSETQ. V was shortened by 5 bases and J by 1 base, with 13 bases between the two germline ends. The CDR3 consists of 16 residues. The DNA of the CDR3 is TGCGCCAGCAGTCCGTCGGGCGGGTCCTATAATTCACCCCTCCACTTT. Its translation: CASSPSGGSYNSPLHF.

J is TRBJ2-1 and V is TRBV30, with 8 nucleotides matching TRBD2. The V segment lost 4 bases and the J segment 7 bases; nucleotides outside the gene matches: 9. From germline, CDR1 is GTSNPN and CDR2 SVGIG (reference sequence). The CDR3 is 14 amino acids. As DNA, the CDR3 is TGTGCCTGGATGGGACGAGCGGGAGTAAATGAGCAGTTCTTC. This translates into CAWMGRAGVNEQFF.

The rearrangement joins TRBV4-3 to TRBJ2-1, with TRBD2 matching 12 bases. Germline lookup yields CDR1 LGHNA and CDR2 YSLEER. The length of the CDR3 is 16 residues. J gave up 5 bases and V 5 bases, and 7 bases lay outside the gene matches. CDR3 residues: CASSARLAGDNNEQFF. CDR3 bases: TGCGCCAGCAGCGCTCGACTAGCGGGGGACAACAATGAGCAGTTCTTC.

CDR3 sequence reads: CASSQRTGGVNQPQHF. DNA of the CDR3: TGCGCCAGCAGCCAACGGACAGGAGGAGTCAATCAGCCCCAGCATTTT. This chain links TRBV4-1 with TRBJ1-5, with TRBD1 matching over 7 bases. V lost 2 bases and J lost 3; bases outside the gene matches: 7. The germline V gene has CDR1 MGHRA and CDR2 YSYEKL. The CDR3 runs to 16 residues.